The source of this TCR beta chain is a study of blood T cell repertoires in COVID-19. Generated by immunoSEQ multiplex PCR, the TCRdb table keeps only in-frame clones and is missing some. The sample lists roughly 250,000 clones, roughly 80% occurring once. This CDR3 has 13 residues. The V end lost 4 bases, the J end lost 7 bases, and 11 bases lay between the germline ends. Per germline, CDR1 MNHEY and CDR2 SVGAGI. This clonotype originated in a man between 50 and 59 years old with active or convalescent COVID-19. Source material: peripheral blood. The rearrangement uses TRBV6-5 and TRBJ2-1, with TRBD1 as a possible D gene (6 bases). The CDR3 protein is CASSLFRGNEQFF. CDR3 DNA: TGTGCCAGCAGTTTGTTCAGGGGTAATGAGCAGTTCTTC.